Each of the 23 T cell receptor beta chains below was sequenced from the same sample in a study of low-dose radiotherapy and immunotherapy resistance in tumors. Time point specified: before trial treatment. Primers used for first-strand cDNA, a TRAV- and TRBV-specific set, covered both alpha and beta chains. A constant-region primer paired with the V-primer adapter amplified TCRs over around 18 PCR cycles. TCRdb ran MiXCR on the reads and lists one entry per CDR3 protein. The data contain around 76,000 distinct CDR3 sequences, around 30% of them singletons. This specimen was PBMCs, taken before treatment. These receptors originate from a female donor with ovarian cancer.

This clonotype was recorded a few times. Written as DNA, the CDR3 is TGTGCCAGCATTACTAGCATTAACACCGGGGAGCTGTTTTTT. This encodes CASITSINTGELFF. The J gene is TRBJ2-2, the V gene TRBV6-2 or TRBV6-3, with D maybe TRBD2 (6 bases). V was clipped by 7 bases and J by 2 bases, with 11 bases between them. CDR3 length: 14 residues. Germline assignment: CDR1 MNHEY and CDR2 SVGEGT.

This clonotype was seen ten or more times. The chain recombines TRBV27 with TRBJ2-7; 8 nucleotides line up with TRBD1. V gave up 2 bases and J gave up 4 bases; unmatched junction bases: 10. The CDR3 contains 16 residues. CDR1 MNHEY and CDR2 SMNVEV come from the germline V gene (reference sequence). CDR3 in DNA: TGTGCCAGCAGTTTAGACAGGGGACAACCAGAGTACGAGCAGTACTTC. Protein product: CASSLDRGQPEYEQYF.

The V and J genes are TRBV18 and TRBJ1-1; 7 bases match TRBD1. Germline V gene sequence: CDR1 KGHSH, CDR2 LQKENI. Germline trimming cut 4 bases from V and 6 bases from J; bases unmatched to any gene: 2. The CDR3 extends over 12 amino acids. CDR3 protein: CASSHRGAEAFF. The CDR3, as DNA: TGTGCCAGCTCACACAGGGGCGCTGAAGCTTTCTTT.

The table lists this clonotype with many counts. This chain joins TRBV6-8 and TRBJ1-6, with D perhaps TRBD1 (5 bases). Trimming removed 6 bases from V and 8 bases from J, with 17 bases in between. The germline V gene encodes CDR1 MNHGY and CDR2 SAAAGT. This CDR3 contains 15 residues. CDR3 sequence: CASRGTGGEDSPLHF. In DNA, the CDR3 is TGTGCCAGCAGGGGGACGGGGGGTGAGGATTCACCCCTCCACTTT.

This clonotype was seen many times. The rearrangement links TRBV20-1 to TRBJ2-7; D is unclear. V shed 5 bases and J shed 0 bases, with 17 bases lying between them. The V gene's germline CDR1 is DFQATT and CDR2 SNEGSKA (reference sequence). This CDR3 has 15 amino acids. The CDR3 DNA follows: TGCAGTGCTCAAGACGGCAGAAGCAGCTCCTACGAGCAGTACTTC. Residues: CSAQDGRSSSYEQYF.

The chain employs TRBV7-3 and TRBJ2-1; the D gene could be TRBD1 or TRBD2 (5 bases each). CDR3 length equals 14 residues. V lost 5 bases, J lost 8 bases, and 16 bases lay in between. From germline, CDR1 is SGHTA and CDR2 FQGTGA. In DNA form, the CDR3 reads TGTGCCAGCAGCGTATCGGGACCCCTCGATGAGCAGTTCTTC. It codes for CASSVSGPLDEQFF. The entire variable domain, with the rest obtained from reference TRBV7-3 and TRBJ2-1, is as follows: GAGVSQTPSNKVTEKGKYVELRCDPISGHTALYWYRQSLGQGPEFLIYFQGTGAADDSGLPNDRFFAVRPEGSVSTLKIQRTERGDSAVYLCASSVSGPLDEQFFGPGTRLTVL.

This chain joins TRBV5-6 and TRBJ1-1; D possibly corresponds to TRBD1 (5 bases). Germline V gene sequence: CDR1 SGHDT, CDR2 YYEEEE. V dropped 1 base and J dropped 8 bases, with 27 bases sitting between them. This CDR3 spans 18 amino acids. For the CDR3, the DNA is TGTGCCAGCAGCTTGAGAGCAGCGGGATCTTTTCGGGGGTTAGAAGCTTTCTTT. Residues: CASSLRAAGSFRGLEAFF. Looking up the rest from reference TRBV5-6 and TRBJ1-1 gives the full variable domain: DAGVTQSPTHLIKTRGQQVTLRCSPKSGHDTVSWYQQALGQGPQFIFQYYEEEERQRGNFPDRFSGHQFPNYSSELNVNALLLGDSALYLCASSLRAAGSFRGLEAFFGQGTRLTVV.

This clonotype was counted at least ten times. The chain recombines TRBV29-1 with TRBJ2-5; D is perhaps TRBD2 (5 bases). Germline V gene lookup returns CDR1 SQVTM and CDR2 ANQGSEA. V was shortened by 1 base and J by 1 base, with 7 bases between the two germline ends. There are 13 residues in the CDR3. The CDR3 nucleotides read TGCAGCGTTGAAGCGGGATTCCAAGAGACCCAGTACTTC. Protein sequence: CSVEAGFQETQYF.

This chain links TRBV9 with TRBJ1-1; D is ambiguous. V dropped 4 bases and J dropped 1 base, with 14 bases sitting between them. CDR3 length: 15 amino acids. Germline CDR1 reads SGDLS; CDR2 reads YYNGEE. CDR3 amino acids: CASSQISAGNTEAFF. CDR3 DNA sequence: TGTGCCAGCAGCCAAATATCCGCGGGGAACACTGAAGCTTTCTTT.

This clonotype was detected ten times or more. This rearrangement joins TRBV7-2 to TRBJ2-7; 9 bases are shared with TRBD2. Germline CDR1 reads SGHTA; CDR2 reads FQGNSA. The CDR3 totals 17 residues. V lost 0 bases, J lost 2 bases, and 8 bases stayed unmatched. The CDR3 DNA sequence: TGTGCCAGCAGCTTAGCCCTGCAGCGGGGGGTCCCCTACGAGCAGTACTTC. It encodes CASSLALQRGVPYEQYF. Based on the CDR3 plus reference TRBV7-2 and TRBJ2-7, the full variable domain is GAGVSQSPSNKVTEKGKDVELRCDPISGHTALYWYRQSLGQGLEFLIYFQGNSAPDKSGLPSDRFSAERTGGSVSTLTIQRTQQEDSAVYLCASSLALQRGVPYEQYFGPGTRLTVT.

This clonotype has only a few counts. V usage is TRBV5-5 and J usage is TRBJ2-5, with 9 bases aligning to TRBD1. In germline, CDR1 is SGHKS, CDR2 YYEKEE (reference sequence). There are 16 residues in the CDR3. Trimming took 4 bases from V and 4 from J; bases not matched to a gene: 11. In nucleotides, the CDR3 is TGTGCCAGCAGCCAACACAGGGGGCTAGTCGGAGAGACCCAGTACTTC. Its translation is CASSQHRGLVGETQYF.

This clonotype occurred many times. The J gene is TRBJ2-1, the V gene TRBV12-3 or TRBV12-4; 8 bases match TRBD2. The CDR3 length is 16 residues. V lost 6 bases, J lost 7 bases, and 14 bases stayed unmatched. The CDR3 nucleotides are TGTGCCAGCAGCCGTCCGGGGTTAGCGGGAAGTAATGAGCAGTTCTTC. Amino acid sequence: CASSRPGLAGSNEQFF.

This clonotype was seen ten or more times. The chain couples TRBV29-1 to TRBJ2-1, with 12 bases aligning to TRBD2. J lost 12 bases, V lost 6 bases, and 9 bases had no gene match. This CDR3 has 13 amino acids. The germline V gene encodes CDR1 SQVTM and CDR2 ANQGSEA. The CDR3 sequence: CSVDRTSGVGQFF. The CDR3 coding sequence is TGCAGCGTCGATCGGACTAGCGGGGTGGGGCAGTTCTTC.

In this sample, this clonotype turned up many times. DNA for the CDR3: TGTGCCAGCAGCCCCGCCCGGCTAGCGGGGTTCTACGAGCAGTACTTC. Amino acid sequence: CASSPARLAGFYEQYF. The rearrangement links TRBV9 to TRBJ2-7, with 9 bases fitting TRBD2. V dropped 4 bases and J dropped 3; count of bases not matched to a gene: 11. Germline CDR1 SGDLS, CDR2 YYNGEE. The CDR3 contains 16 residues.

This clonotype was counted ten times or more. The gene calls are TRBV20-1 and TRBJ2-7; D not resolved. CDR1 DFQATT and CDR2 SNEGSKA come from the germline V gene (reference sequence). This CDR3 is built from 13 residues. Trimming took off 3 bases at V and 8 bases at J, with 17 bases between the two ends. CDR3 sequence reads: CSASPRGATKQYF. The CDR3 coding sequence is TGCAGTGCTAGTCCCCGTGGCGCAACGAAGCAGTACTTC.

This clonotype was seen repeatedly, ten times or more. The chain couples TRBV11-3 to TRBJ1-3; a weak D match, TRBD1 (6 bases). Between the trimmed V and J ends, which lost 2 bases and 0 bases, there was a span of 14 bases. In germline, CDR1 is SGHNT, CDR2 YENEEA. This CDR3 is 17 amino acids long. The CDR3 nucleotides read TGTGCCAGCAGCTTAATGGACAGCCTAGTCTCTGGAAACACCATATATTTT. Translating it yields CASSLMDSLVSGNTIYF.

This clonotype came up many times. The chain carries TRBV19 and TRBJ1-2; D gene uncertain. Trimming took 3 bases from V and 2 from J, leaving 13 bases between them. The CDR3 is 15 residues long. Germline V gene lookup returns CDR1 LNHDA and CDR2 SQIVND (reference sequence). For the CDR3, the DNA is TGTGCCAGTAGTATCGCCAGGACCACCAACTATGGCTACACCTTC. Protein: CASSIARTTNYGYTF.

The chain uses TRBV9 and TRBJ2-3; maybe TRBD2 (6 bases). This CDR3 spans 16 amino acids. Germline V lookup: CDR1 SGDLS, CDR2 YYNGEE. Deletions cut 0 bases from V and 0 bases from J, with 11 bases between. CDR3 nucleotides: TGTGCCAGCAGCGTAGATCCAGCGGGCAGCACAGATACGCAGTATTTT. Amino acids: CASSVDPAGSTDTQYF. The full variable domain, completed using reference TRBV9 and TRBJ2-3, is DSGVTQTPKHLITATGQRVTLRCSPRSGDLSVYWYQQSLDQGLQFLIQYYNGEERAKGNILERFSAQQFPDLHSELNLSSLELGDSALYFCASSVDPAGSTDTQYFGPGTRLTVL.

This clonotype was picked up one time. This may arise from a read error, as a much more abundant clone is one base away. This chain links TRBV20-1 with TRBJ2-1; D may correspond to TRBD1 or TRBD2 (5 bases each). The CDR3 runs to 12 residues. V lost 6 bases and J 13 bases, leaving 19 bases between the germline ends. Germline assignment: CDR1 DFQATT and CDR2 SNEGSKA (reference sequence). For the CDR3, the DNA is TGCAGTGCCCATACAAGGGGAGAGACCCAGTTCTTC. It specifies CSAHTRGETQFF.

In this sample, this clonotype turned up a few times. The rearrangement uses TRBV5-6 and TRBJ2-1; D gene uncertain. Per the germline V gene, CDR1 is SGHDT and CDR2 is YYEEEE. The CDR3 is made up of 14 amino acids. The V gene lost 0 bases and the J gene lost 5 bases, with 9 bases spanning the gap. The CDR3 loop reads CASSLGQLHNEQFF. The CDR3 DNA follows: TGTGCCAGCAGCTTGGGGCAGCTTCACAATGAGCAGTTCTTC.

This clonotype was counted ten times or more. This chain links TRBV11-2 with TRBJ2-5; TRBD1 agrees at 9 bases. V lost 3 bases to trimming and J lost 4 bases; unmatched junction nucleotides: 6. The V gene's germline CDR1 is SGHAT and CDR2 FQNNGV. The CDR3 length is 15 residues. CDR3 nucleotide sequence: TGTGCCAGCAGCTTGGTGGGACAGGGAGGAGAGACCCAGTACTTC. It translates to CASSLVGQGGETQYF.

The chain recombines TRBV28 with TRBJ2-7; possible D gene TRBD1, 6 bases. The V end was cut by 5 bases, the J end by 3 bases, with 14 bases between. Germline assignment: CDR1 MDHEN and CDR2 SYDVKM. The CDR3 is 14 residues long. CDR3 residues: CASSPQGTHYEQYF. For the CDR3, the DNA is TGTGCCAGCAGTCCACAGGGTACCCACTACGAGCAGTACTTC. Together with reference TRBV28 and TRBJ2-7, the CDR3 gives the full variable domain: DVKVTQSSRYLVKRTGEKVFLECVQDMDHENMFWYRQDPGLGLRLIYFSYDVKMKEKGDIPEGYSVSREKKERFSLILESASTNQTSMYLCASSPQGTHYEQYFGPGTRLTVT.

This clonotype appeared many times. A junction boundary mismatches the germline segment, possibly from a read error. The CDR3 DNA reads TGTGCCAGCAGCCCAAGGACAAGGAACACTGAAGCTTTCTTT. Translating it yields CASSPRTRNTEAFF. V gene TRBV5-1 combines with J gene TRBJ1-1, with D possibly TRBD1 on 5 matching bases. Germline V lookup: CDR1 SGHRS, CDR2 YFSETQ. The CDR3 extends over 14 amino acids.